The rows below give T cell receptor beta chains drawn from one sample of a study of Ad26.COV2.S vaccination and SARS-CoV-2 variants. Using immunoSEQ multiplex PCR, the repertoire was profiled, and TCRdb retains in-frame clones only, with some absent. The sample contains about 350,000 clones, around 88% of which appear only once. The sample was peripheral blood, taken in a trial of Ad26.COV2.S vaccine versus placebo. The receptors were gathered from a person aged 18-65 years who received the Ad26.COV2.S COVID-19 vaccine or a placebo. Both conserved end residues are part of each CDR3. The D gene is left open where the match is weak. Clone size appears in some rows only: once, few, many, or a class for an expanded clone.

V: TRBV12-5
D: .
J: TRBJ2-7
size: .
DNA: TGTGCTAGTGAAAACAGCACAACCTACGAGCAGTACTTC
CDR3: CASENSTTYEQYF

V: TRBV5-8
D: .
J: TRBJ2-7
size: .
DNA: TGTGCCAGCAGCTTGGGGCAGGTGTACGAGCAGTACTTC
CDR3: CASSLGQVYEQYF

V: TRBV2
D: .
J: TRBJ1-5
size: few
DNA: TGTGCCAGCAGTGTTGACGTCTTTGGAGATGGGGCTCATGGAAATCAGCCCCAGCATTTT
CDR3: CASSVDVFGDGAHGNQPQHF

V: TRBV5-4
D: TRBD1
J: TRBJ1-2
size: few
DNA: TGTGCCAGCAGCTTGGCCGCCGGCTCCAACAGGGGTTTATATGGCTACACCTTC
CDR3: CASSLAAGSNRGLYGYTF

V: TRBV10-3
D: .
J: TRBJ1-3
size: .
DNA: TGTGCCATCAAAGGGGCCTCCTCTGGAAACACCATATATTTT
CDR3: CAIKGASSGNTIYF

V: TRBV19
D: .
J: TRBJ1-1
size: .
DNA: TGTGCCAGTAGGCGGACAAGCAACACTGAAGCTTTCTTT
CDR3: CASRRTSNTEAFF

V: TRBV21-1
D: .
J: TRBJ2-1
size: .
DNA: TGTGCCAGCAGCTGGGGGTTCTACAATGAGCAGTTCTTC
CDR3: CASSWGFYNEQFF

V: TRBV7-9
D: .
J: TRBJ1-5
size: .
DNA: TGTGCCAGCAGCCCGGCGGAGGGGACCCAGCCCCAGCATTTT
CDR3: CASSPAEGTQPQHF

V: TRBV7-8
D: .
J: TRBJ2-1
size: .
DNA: TGTGCCAGCAGGCCTGAGCCGTACAATGAGCAGTTCTTC
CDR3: CASRPEPYNEQFF

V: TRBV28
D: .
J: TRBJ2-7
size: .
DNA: TGTGCCAGCTCGGCAGCAAGTTACTACGAGCAGTACTTC
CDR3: CASSAASYYEQYF

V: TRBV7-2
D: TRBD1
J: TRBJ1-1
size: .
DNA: TGTGCCAGCAGCTTAGAGGGACAGACCAACCTGAACACTGAAGCTTTCTTT
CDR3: CASSLEGQTNLNTEAFF

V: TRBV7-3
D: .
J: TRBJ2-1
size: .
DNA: TGTGCCAGCAGCTTAGCCAGGACTAACTCCTACAATGAGCAGTTCTTC
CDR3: CASSLARTNSYNEQFF

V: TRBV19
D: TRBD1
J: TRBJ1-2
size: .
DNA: TGTGCCAGTACGGGCAGGGGGCGAAACTATGGCTACACCTTC
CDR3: CASTGRGRNYGYTF

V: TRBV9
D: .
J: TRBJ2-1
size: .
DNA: TGTGCCAGCAGCGTAGACACACCGGATTACAATGAGCAGTTCTTC
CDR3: CASSVDTPDYNEQFF

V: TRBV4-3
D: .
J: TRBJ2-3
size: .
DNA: TGCGCCAGCAGCCAAGATGGTTCACGCACAGATACGCAGTATTTT
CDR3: CASSQDGSRTDTQYF

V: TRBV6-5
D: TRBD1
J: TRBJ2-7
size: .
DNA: TGTGCCAGCACGGGACAGGGCTACGAGCAGTACTTC
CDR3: CASTGQGYEQYF

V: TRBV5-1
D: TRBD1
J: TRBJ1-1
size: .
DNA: TGCGCCAGCAGCCCGACAGGGGACACTGAAGCTTTCTTT
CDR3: CASSPTGDTEAFF

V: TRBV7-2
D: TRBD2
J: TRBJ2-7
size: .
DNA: TGTGCCAGCAGCCCAACAAGGACTAGCGGGAAAACCTACGAGCAGTACTTC
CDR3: CASSPTRTSGKTYEQYF

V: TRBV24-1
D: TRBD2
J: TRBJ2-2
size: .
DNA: TGTGCCACCAGTGACGCTAGCGGGCCCCGAGAGCTGTTTTTT
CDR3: CATSDASGPRELFF

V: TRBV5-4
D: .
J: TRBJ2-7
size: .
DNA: TGTGCCAGCAGCTGGAGGGGAGGCCACGAGCAGTACTTC
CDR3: CASSWRGGHEQYF

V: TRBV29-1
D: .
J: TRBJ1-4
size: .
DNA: TGCAGCGTTGGTGTTAGTAATGAAAAACTGTTTTTT
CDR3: CSVGVSNEKLFF

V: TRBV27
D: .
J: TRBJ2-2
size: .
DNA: TGTGCCAGCAGTTTATTCGGCAGTACGAACACCGGGGAGCTGTTTTTT
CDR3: CASSLFGSTNTGELFF

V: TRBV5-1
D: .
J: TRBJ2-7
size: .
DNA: TGCGCCAGCAGCTTGGGAGGGGAATCCAGCGAGCAGTACTTC
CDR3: CASSLGGESSEQYF

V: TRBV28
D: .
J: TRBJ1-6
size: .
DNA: TGTGCCAGCAGTTTCGGGAATTCACCCCTCCACTTT
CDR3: CASSFGNSPLHF